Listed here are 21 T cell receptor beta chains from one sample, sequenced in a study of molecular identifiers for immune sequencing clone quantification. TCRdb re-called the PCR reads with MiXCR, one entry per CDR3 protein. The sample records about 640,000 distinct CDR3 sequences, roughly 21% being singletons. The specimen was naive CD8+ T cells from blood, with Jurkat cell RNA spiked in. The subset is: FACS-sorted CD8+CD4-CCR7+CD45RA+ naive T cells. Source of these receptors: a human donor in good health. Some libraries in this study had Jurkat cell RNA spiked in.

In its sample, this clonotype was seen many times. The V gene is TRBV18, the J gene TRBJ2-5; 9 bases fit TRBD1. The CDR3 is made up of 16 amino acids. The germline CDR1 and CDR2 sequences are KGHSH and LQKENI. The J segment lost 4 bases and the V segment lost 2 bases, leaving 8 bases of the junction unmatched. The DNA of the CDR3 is TGTGCCAGCTCACCAAAGAAGACAGGGGGATTAGAGACCCAGTACTTC. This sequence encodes CASSPKKTGGLETQYF.

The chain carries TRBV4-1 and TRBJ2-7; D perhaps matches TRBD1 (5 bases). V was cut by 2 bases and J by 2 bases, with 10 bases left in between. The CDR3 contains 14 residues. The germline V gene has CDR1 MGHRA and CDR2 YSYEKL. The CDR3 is CASSQLTETYEQYF. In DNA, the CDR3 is TGCGCCAGCAGCCAACTGACAGAAACCTACGAGCAGTACTTC.

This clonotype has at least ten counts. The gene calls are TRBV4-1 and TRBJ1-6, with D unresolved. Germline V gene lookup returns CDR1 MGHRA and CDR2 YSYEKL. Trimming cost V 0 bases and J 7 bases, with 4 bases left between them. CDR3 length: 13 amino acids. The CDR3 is CASSQERNSPLHF. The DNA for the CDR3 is TGCGCCAGCAGCCAAGAGCGGAATTCACCCCTCCACTTT.

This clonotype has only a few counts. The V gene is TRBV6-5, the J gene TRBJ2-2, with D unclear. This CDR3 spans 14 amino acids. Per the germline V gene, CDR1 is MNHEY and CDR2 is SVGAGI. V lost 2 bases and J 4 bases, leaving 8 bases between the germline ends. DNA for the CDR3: TGTGCCAGCAGTTACATTTTGGGCACCGGGGAGCTGTTTTTT. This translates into CASSYILGTGELFF.

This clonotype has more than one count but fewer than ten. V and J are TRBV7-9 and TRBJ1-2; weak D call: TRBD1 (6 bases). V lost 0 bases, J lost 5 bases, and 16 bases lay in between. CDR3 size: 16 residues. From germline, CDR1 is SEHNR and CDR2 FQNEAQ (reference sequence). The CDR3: CASSLAPGGGIYGYTF. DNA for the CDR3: TGTGCCAGCAGCTTAGCACCCGGAGGGGGGATTTATGGCTACACCTTC.

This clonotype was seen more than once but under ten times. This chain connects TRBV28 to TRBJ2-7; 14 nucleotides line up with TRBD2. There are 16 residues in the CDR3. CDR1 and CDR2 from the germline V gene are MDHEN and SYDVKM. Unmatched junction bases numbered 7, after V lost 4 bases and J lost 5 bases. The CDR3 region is CASSYGLAGGRNEQYF. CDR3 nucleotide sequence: TGTGCCAGCAGTTATGGACTAGCGGGAGGCCGAAACGAGCAGTACTTC.

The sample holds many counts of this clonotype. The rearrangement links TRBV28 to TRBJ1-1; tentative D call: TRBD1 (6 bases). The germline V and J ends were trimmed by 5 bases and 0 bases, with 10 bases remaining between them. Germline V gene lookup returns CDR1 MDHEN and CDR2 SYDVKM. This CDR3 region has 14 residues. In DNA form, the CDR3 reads TGTGCCAGCAGTGCAGGGGTCCTGAACACTGAAGCTTTCTTT. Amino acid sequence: CASSAGVLNTEAFF.

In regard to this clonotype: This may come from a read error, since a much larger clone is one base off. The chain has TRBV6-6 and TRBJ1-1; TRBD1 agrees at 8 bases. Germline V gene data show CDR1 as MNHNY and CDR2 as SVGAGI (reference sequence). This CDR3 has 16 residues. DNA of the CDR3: TGTGCCGGCAGTTACTCGAAATCAACAGGGGGCACTGAAGCTTTCTTT. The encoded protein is CAGSYSKSTGGTEAFF.

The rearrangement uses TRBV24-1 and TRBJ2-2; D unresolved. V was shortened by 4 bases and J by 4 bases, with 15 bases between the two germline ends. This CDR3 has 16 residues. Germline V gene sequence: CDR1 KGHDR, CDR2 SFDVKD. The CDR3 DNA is TGTGCCACCAGTGACCAAGGGTGGCCGTTCACCGGGGAGCTGTTTTTT. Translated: CATSDQGWPFTGELFF.

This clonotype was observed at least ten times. The CDR3 is CASSSRAGVSDTQYF. The CDR3, as DNA: TGTGCCAGCAGTTCCCGAGCGGGAGTCTCAGATACGCAGTATTTT. The genes are TRBV12-3 or TRBV12-4 and TRBJ2-3; 8 bases agree with TRBD2. Trimming took 4 bases from V and 4 from J; bases not matched to a gene: 7. The length of the CDR3 is 15 residues.

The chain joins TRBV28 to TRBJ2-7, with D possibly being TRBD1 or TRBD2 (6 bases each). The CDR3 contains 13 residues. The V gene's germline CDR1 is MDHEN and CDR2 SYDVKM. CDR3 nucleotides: TGTGCGGGAAGGGGGGAGGCGTCCTACGAGCAGTACTTC. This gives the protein CAGRGEASYEQYF. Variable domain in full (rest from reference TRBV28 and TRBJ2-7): DVKVTQSSRYLVKRTGEKVFLECVQDMDHENMFWYRQDPGLGLRLIYFSYDVKMKEKGDIPEGYSVSREKKERFSLILESASTNQTSMYLCAGRGEASYEQYFGPGTRLTVT.

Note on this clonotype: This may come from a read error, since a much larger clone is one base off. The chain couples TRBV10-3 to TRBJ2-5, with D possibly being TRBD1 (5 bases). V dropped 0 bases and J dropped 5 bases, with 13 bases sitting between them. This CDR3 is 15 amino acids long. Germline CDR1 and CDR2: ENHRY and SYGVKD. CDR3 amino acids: CAISESSWGDETQYF. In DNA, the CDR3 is TGTGCCATCAGTGAGTCGAGCTGGGGCGATGAGACCCAGTACTTC.

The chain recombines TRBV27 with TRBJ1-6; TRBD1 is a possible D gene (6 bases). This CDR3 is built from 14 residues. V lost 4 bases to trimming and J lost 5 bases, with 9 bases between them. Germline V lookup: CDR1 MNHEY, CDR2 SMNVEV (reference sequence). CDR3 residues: CASSWGLDNSPLHF. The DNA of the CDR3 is TGTGCCAGCAGTTGGGGGCTTGATAATTCACCCCTCCACTTT.

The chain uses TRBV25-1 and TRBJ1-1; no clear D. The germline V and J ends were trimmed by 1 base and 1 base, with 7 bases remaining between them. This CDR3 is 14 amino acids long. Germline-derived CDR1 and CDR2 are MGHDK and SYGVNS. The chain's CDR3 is CASSESLANTEAFF. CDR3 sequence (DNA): TGTGCCAGCAGTGAATCCCTAGCGAACACTGAAGCTTTCTTT. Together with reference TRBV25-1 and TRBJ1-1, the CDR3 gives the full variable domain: EADIYQTPRYLVIGTGKKITLECSQTMGHDKMYWYQQDPGMELHLIHYSYGVNSTEKGDLSSESTVSRIRTEHFPLTLESARPSHTSQYLCASSESLANTEAFFGQGTRLTVV.

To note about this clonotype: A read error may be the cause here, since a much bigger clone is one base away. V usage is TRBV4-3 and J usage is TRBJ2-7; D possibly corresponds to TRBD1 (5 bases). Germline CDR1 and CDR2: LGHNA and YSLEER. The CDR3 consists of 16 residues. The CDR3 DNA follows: TGCGCCAGCAGCCAAGATTTTACAGGAAGTACCTACAAGCAGTACTTC. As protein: CASSQDFTGSTYKQYF.

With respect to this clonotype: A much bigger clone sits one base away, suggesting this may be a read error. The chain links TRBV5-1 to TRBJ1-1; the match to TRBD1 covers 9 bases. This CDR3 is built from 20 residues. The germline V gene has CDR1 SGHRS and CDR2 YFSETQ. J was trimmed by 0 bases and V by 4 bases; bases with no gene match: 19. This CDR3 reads CASSLFRDSTGTGMNTEAFF. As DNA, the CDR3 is TGCGCCAGCAGCCTTTTCCGTGACTCTACCGGGACAGGGATGAACACTGAAGCTTTCTTT.

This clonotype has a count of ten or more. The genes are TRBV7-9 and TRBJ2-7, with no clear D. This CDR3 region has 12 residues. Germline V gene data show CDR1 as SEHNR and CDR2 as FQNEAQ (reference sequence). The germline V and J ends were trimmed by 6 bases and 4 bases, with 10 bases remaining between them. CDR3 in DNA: TGTGCCAGCAGTCCGCAGGAATACGAGCAGTACTTC. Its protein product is CASSPQEYEQYF.

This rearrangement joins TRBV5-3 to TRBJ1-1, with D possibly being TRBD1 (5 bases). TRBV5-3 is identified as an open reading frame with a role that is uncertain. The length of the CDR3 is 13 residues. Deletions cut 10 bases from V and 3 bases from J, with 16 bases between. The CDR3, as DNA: TGTGCCGGCAGGGAAGGGGTATACACTGAAGCTTTCTTT. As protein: CAGREGVYTEAFF.

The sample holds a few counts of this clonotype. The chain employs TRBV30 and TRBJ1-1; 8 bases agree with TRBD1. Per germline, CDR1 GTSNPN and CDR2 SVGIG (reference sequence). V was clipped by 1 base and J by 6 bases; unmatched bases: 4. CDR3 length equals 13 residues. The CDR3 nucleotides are TGTGCCTGGAGTGCCACAGGGGGTTCTGAAGCTTTCTTT. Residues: CAWSATGGSEAFF.

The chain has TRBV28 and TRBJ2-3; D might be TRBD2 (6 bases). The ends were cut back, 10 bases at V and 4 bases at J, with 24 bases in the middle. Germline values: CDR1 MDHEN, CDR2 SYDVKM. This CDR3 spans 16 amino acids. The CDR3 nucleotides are TGTGCCATCACCCAAGGTGGGGGAGGAATTCCAGATACGCAGTATTTT. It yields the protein CAITQGGGGIPDTQYF.

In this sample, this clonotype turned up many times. CDR3 protein: CASSIDRDSGRAVTGELFF. CDR3 sequence (DNA): TGTGCCAGTAGTATAGATCGAGATAGCGGGAGGGCGGTCACCGGGGAGCTGTTTTTT. The J gene is TRBJ2-2, the V gene TRBV19, with 11 bases that match TRBD2. Germline CDR1 LNHDA, CDR2 SQIVND (reference sequence). Unmatched junction bases numbered 10, after V lost 0 bases and J lost 4 bases. This CDR3 comprises 19 residues.